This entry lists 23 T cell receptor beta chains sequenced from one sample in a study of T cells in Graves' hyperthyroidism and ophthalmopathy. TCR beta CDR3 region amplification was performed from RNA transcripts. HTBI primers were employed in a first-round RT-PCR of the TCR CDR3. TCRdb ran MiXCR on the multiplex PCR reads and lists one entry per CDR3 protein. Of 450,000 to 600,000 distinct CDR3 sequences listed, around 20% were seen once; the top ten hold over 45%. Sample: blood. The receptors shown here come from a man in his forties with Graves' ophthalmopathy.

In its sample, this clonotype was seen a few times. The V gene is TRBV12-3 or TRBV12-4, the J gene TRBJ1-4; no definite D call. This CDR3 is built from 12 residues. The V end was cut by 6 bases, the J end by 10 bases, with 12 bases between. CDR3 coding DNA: TGTGCCAGCAGCCGAGACGGTGGAAAACTGTTTTTT. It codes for CASSRDGGKLFF.

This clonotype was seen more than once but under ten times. CDR3 protein: CASSTGASGNEQFF. CDR3 nucleotides: TGTGCCAGCAGTACAGGGGCTAGCGGGAATGAGCAGTTCTTC. This chain connects TRBV28 to TRBJ2-1; weak D call: TRBD2 (8 bases). This CDR3 comprises 14 residues. CDR1 is MDHEN, CDR2 SYDVKM, per germline. V was shortened by 5 bases and J by 7 bases, with 15 bases between the two germline ends.

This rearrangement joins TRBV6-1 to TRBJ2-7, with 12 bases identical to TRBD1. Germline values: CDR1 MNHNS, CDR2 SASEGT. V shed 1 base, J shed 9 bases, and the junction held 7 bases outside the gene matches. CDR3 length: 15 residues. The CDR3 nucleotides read TGTGCCAGCAGTGAAGAAAGGGACAGGGGGCGCGGGCAGTACTTC. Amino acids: CASSEERDRGRGQYF.

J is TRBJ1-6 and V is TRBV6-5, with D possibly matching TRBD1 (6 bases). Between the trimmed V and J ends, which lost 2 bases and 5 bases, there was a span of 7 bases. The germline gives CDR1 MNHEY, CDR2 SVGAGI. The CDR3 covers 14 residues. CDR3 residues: CASSYRGNNSPLHF. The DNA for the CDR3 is TGTGCCAGCAGTTACAGGGGGAATAATTCACCCCTCCACTTT.

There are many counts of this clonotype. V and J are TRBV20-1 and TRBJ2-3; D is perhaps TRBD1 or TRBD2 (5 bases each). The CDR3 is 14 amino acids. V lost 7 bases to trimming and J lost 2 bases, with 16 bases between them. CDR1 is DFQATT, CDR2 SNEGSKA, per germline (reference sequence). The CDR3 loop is CSVRASGTTDTQYF. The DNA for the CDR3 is TGCAGTGTTCGGGCCTCCGGGACCACAGATACGCAGTATTTT.

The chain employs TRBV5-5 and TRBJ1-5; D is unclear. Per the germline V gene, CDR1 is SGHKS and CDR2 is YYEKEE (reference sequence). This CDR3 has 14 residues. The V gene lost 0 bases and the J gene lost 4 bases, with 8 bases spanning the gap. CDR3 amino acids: CASSLESANQPQHF. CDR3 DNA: TGTGCCAGCAGCTTGGAGTCGGCAAATCAGCCCCAGCATTTT.

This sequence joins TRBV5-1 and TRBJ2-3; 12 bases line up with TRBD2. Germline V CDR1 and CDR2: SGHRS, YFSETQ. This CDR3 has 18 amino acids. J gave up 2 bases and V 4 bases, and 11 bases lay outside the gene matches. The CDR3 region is CASSLTSGGPYPTDTQYF. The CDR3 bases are TGCGCCAGCAGCCTCACTAGCGGGGGGCCCTATCCCACAGATACGCAGTATTTT.

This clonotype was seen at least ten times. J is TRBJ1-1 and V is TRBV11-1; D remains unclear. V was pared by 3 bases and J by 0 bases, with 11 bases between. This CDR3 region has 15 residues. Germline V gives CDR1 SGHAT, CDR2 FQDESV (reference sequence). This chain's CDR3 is CASSFGFDMNTEAFF. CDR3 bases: TGTGCCAGCAGCTTCGGGTTTGATATGAACACTGAAGCTTTCTTT.

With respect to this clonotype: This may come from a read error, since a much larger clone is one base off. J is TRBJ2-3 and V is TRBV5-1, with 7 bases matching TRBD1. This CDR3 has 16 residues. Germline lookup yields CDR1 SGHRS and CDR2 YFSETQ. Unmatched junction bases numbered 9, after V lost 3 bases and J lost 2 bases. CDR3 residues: CASSSPQGTDTDTQYF. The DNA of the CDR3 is TGCGCCAGCAGCTCCCCACAGGGGACAGACACAGATACGCAGTATTTT. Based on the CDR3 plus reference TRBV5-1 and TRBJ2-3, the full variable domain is KAGVTQTPRYLIKTRGQQVTLSCSPISGHRSVSWYQQTPGQGLQFLFEYFSETQRNKGNFPGRFSGRQFSNSRSEMNVSTLELGDSALYLCASSSPQGTDTDTQYFGPGTRLTVL.

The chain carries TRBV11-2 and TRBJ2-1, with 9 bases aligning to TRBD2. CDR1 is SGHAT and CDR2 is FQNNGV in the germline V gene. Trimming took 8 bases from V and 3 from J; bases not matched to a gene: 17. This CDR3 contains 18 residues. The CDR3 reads CASGYPPTGTSLYNEQFF. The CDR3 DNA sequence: TGTGCCAGCGGATACCCCCCTACCGGGACTAGCCTCTACAATGAGCAGTTCTTC.

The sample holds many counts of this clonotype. The CDR3 is CSANPSGGYNEQFF. The CDR3 DNA follows: TGCAGTGCCAACCCTAGCGGGGGGTACAATGAGCAGTTCTTC. The V gene is TRBV20-1, the J gene TRBJ2-1; TRBD2 matches at 11 bases. Germline CDR1 is DFQATT and CDR2 is SNEGSKA (reference sequence). The length of the CDR3 is 14 residues. Losses at the gene ends were 6 bases for V and 4 bases for J; bases not matched to a gene: 5.

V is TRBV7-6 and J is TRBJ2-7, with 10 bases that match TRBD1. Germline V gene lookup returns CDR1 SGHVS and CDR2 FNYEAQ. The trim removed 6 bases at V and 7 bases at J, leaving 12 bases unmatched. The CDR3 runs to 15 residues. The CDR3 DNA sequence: TGTGCCAGCAGGCCGGAGACAGGGGGCCCCATGGAGCAGTACTTC. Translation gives CASRPETGGPMEQYF. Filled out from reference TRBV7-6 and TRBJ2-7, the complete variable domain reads GAGVSQSPRYKVTKRGQDVALRCDPISGHVSLYWYRQALGQGPEFLTYFNYEAQQDKSGLPNDRFSAERPEGSISTLTIQRTEQRDSAMYRCASRPETGGPMEQYFGPGTRLTVT.

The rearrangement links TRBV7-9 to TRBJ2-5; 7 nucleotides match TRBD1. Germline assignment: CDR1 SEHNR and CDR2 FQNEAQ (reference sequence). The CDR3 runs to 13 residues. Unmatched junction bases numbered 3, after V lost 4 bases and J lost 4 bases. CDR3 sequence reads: CASSSGQIETQYF. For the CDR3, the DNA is TGTGCCAGCAGCTCGGGACAGATAGAGACCCAGTACTTC.

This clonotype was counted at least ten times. This CDR3 reads CASGEVGRIDEQFF. CDR3 bases: TGTGCCAGCGGCGAGGTAGGGAGAATAGATGAGCAGTTCTTC. This chain uses TRBV28 with TRBJ2-1; D possibly corresponds to TRBD2 (5 bases). V shed 8 bases and J shed 8 bases, with 19 bases lying between them. This CDR3 region has 14 residues. Germline lookup yields CDR1 MDHEN and CDR2 SYDVKM.

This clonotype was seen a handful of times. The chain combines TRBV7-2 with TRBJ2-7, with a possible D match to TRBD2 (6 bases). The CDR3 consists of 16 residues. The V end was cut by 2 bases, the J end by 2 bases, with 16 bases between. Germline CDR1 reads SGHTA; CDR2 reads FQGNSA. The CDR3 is CASSLPPLAGPYEQYF. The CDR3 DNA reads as TGTGCCAGCAGCTTACCCCCCCTCGCGGGACCCTACGAGCAGTACTTC.

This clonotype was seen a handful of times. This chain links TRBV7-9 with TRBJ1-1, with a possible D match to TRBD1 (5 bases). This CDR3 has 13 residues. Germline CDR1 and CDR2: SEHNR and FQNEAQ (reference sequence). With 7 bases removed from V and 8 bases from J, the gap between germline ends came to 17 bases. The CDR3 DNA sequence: TGTGCCAGCACCATATCAAGGGACCTAGAAGCTTTCTTT. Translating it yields CASTISRDLEAFF.

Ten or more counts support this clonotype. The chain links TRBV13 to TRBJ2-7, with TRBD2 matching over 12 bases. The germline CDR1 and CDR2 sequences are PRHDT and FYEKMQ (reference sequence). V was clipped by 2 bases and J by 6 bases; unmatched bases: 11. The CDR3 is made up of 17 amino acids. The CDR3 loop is CASSLPRLAGALGEQYF. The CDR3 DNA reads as TGTGCCAGCAGCTTACCCAGACTAGCGGGGGCCTTGGGCGAGCAGTACTTC.

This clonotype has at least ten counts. In DNA form, the CDR3 reads TGTGCCAGCAGCACAGGGGCGGGCTACACCTTC. Protein: CASSTGAGYTF. This chain links TRBV28 with TRBJ1-2, with 7 nucleotides matching TRBD1. This CDR3 spans 11 amino acids. The germline V gene encodes CDR1 MDHEN and CDR2 SYDVKM. The trim removed 6 bases at V and 8 bases at J, leaving 3 bases unmatched.

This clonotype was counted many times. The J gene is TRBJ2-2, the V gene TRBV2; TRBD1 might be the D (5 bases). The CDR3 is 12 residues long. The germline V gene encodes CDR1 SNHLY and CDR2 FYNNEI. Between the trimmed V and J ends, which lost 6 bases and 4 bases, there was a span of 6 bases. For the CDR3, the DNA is TGTGCCAGCAGAGGGGTCACCGGGGAGCTGTTTTTT. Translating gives CASRGVTGELFF.

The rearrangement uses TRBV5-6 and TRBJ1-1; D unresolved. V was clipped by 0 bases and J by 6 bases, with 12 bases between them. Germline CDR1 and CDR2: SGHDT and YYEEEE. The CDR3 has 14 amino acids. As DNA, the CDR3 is TGTGCCAGCAGCTTGGCCAGTTCTCGCTCTGAAGCTTTCTTT. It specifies CASSLASSRSEAFF.

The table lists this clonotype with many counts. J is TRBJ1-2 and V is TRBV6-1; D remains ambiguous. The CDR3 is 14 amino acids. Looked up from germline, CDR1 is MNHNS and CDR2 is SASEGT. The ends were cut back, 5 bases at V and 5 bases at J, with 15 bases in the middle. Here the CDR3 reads CASSLEQRNYGYTF. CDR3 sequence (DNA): TGTGCCAGCAGTTTGGAACAGAGGAATTATGGCTACACCTTC.

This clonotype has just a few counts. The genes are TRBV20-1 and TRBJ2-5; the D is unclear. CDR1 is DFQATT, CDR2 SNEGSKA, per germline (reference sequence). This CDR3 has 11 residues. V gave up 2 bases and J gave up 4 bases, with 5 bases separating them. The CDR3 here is CSARPGETQYF. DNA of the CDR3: TGCAGTGCTAGACCCGGAGAGACCCAGTACTTC.

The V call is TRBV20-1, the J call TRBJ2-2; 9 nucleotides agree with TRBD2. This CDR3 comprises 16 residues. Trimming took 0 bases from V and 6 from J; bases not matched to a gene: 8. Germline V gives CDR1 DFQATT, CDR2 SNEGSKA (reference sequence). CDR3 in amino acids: CSARDHSGSIAGELFF. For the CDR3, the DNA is TGCAGTGCTAGAGATCATAGCGGGAGTATAGCCGGGGAGCTGTTTTTT.